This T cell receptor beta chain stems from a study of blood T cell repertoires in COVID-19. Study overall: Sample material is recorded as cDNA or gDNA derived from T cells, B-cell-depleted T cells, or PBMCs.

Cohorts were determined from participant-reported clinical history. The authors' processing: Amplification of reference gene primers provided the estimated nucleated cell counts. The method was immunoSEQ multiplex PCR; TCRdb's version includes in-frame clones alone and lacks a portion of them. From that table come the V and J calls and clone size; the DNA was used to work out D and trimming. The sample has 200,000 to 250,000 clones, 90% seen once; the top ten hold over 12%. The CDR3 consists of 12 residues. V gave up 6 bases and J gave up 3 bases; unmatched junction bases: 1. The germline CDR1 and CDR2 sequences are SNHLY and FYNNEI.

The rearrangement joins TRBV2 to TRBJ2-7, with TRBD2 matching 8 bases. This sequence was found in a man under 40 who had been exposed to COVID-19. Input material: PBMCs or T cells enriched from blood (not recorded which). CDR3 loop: CASSRGGYEQYF. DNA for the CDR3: TGTGCCAGCAGCCGGGGGGGCTACGAGCAGTACTTC.